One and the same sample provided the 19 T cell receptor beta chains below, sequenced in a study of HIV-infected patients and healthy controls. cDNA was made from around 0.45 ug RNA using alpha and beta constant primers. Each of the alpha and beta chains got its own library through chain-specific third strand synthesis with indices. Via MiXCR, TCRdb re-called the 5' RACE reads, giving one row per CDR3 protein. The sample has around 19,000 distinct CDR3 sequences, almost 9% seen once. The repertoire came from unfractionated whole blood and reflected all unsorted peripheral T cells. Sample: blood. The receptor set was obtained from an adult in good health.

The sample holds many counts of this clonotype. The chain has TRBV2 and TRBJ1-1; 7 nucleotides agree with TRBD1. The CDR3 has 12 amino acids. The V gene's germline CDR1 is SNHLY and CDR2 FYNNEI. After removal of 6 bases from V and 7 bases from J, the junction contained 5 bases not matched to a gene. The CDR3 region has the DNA TGTGCCAGCAGGAGGGGGCTCGGTGAAGCTTTCTTT. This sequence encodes CASRRGLGEAFF.

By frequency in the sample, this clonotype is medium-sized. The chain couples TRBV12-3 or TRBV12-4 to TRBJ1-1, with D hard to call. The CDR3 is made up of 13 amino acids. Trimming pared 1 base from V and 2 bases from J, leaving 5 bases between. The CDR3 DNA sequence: TGTGCCAGCAGTTTAGGACACAACACTGAAGCTTTCTTT. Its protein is CASSLGHNTEAFF.

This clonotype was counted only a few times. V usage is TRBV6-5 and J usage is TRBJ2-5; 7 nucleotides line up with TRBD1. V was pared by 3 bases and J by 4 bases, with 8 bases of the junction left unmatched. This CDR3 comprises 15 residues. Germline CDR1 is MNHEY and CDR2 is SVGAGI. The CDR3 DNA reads TGTGCCAGCAGTTATGCAAGAGGGGGCGGAGAGACCCAGTACTTC. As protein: CASSYARGGGETQYF.

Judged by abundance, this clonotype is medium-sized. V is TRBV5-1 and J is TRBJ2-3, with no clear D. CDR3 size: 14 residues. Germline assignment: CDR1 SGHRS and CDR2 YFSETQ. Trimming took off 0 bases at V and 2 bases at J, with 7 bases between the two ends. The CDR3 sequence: CASSLGRTTDTQYF. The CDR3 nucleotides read TGCGCCAGCAGCTTGGGAAGAACCACAGATACGCAGTATTTT.

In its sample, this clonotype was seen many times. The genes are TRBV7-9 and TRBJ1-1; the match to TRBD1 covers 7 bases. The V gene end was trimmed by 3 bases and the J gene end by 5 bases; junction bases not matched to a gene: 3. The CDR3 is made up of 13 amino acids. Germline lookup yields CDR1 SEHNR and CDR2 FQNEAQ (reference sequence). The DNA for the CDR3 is TGTGCCAGCAGCTTCACAGGGGAAACTGAAGCTTTCTTT. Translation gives CASSFTGETEAFF.

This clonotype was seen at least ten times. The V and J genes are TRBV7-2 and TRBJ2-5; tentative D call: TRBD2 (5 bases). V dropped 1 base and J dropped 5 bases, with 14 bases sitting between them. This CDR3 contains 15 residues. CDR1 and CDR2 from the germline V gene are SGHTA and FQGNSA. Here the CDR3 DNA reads TGTGCCAGCAGCTTAGGTAGCGCCGGTTCGGAGACCCAGTACTTC. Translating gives CASSLGSAGSETQYF.

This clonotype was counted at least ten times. The CDR3 region has the DNA TGTGCCATCAGTGATCTACTCAAGACAGGGGTTAATTCACCCCTCCACTTT. Translation gives CAISDLLKTGVNSPLHF. V usage is TRBV10-3 and J usage is TRBJ1-6; 8 bases align to TRBD1. The V segment lost 3 bases and the J segment 6 bases; nucleotides outside the gene matches: 10. The CDR3 contains 17 residues. Germline V gives CDR1 ENHRY, CDR2 SYGVKD.

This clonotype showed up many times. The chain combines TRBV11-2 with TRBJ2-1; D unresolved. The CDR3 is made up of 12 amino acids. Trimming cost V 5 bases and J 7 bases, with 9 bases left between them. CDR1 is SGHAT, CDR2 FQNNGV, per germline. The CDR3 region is CASSPWANEQFF. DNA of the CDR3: TGTGCCAGCAGCCCCTGGGCGAATGAGCAGTTCTTC.

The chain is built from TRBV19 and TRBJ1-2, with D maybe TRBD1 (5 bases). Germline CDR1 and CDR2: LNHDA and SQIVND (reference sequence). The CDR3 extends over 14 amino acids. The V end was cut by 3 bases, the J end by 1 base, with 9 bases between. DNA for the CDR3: TGTGCCAGTAGTATTATGGGGCATAACTATGGCTACACCTTC. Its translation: CASSIMGHNYGYTF. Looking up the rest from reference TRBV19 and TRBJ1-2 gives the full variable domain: DGGITQSPKYLFRKEGQNVTLSCEQNLNHDAMYWYRQDPGQGLRLIYYSQIVNDFQKGDIAEGYSVSREKKESFPLTVTSAQKNPTAFYLCASSIMGHNYGYTFGSGTRLTVV.

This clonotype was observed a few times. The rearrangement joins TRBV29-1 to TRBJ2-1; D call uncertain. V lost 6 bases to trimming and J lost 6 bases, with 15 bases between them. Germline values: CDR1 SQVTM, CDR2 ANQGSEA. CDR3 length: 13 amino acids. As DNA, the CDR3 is TGCAGCGTGTATGGTGCTGGTGCCAATGAGCAGTTCTTC. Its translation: CSVYGAGANEQFF.

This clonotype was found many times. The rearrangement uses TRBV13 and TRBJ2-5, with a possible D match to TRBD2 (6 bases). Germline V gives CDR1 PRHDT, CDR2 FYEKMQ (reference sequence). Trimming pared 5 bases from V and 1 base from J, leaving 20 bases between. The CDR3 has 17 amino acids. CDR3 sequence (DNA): TGTGCCAGCAGCCCCTCCCGGAGGGCAGCACCCCAAGAGACCCAGTACTTC. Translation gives CASSPSRRAAPQETQYF.

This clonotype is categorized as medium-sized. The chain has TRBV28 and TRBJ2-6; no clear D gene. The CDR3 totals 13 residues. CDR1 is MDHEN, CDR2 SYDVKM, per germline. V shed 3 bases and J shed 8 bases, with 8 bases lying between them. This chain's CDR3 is CASSFETPNVLTF. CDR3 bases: TGTGCCAGCAGTTTTGAGACGCCCAACGTCCTGACTTTC.

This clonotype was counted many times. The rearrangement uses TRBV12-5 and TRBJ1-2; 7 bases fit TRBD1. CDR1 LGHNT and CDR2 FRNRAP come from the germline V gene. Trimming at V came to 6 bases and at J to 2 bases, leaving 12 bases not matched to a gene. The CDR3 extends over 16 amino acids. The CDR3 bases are TGTGCTAGTGGGAATACAGGGGACCCGAGGAACTATGGCTACACCTTC. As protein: CASGNTGDPRNYGYTF.

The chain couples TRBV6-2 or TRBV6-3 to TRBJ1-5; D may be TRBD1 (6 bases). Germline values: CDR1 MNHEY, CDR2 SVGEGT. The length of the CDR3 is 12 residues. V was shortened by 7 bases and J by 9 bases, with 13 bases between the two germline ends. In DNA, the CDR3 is TGTGCCAGCAATCAGGGGATCTCGCCCCAGCATTTT. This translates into CASNQGISPQHF.

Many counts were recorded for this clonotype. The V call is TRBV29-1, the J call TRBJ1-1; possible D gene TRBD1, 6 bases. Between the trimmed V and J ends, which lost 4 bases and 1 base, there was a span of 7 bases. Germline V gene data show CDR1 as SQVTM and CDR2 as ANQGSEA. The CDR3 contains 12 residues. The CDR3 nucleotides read TGCAGCGTTGTAGGGGGGAACACTGAAGCTTTCTTT. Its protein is CSVVGGNTEAFF.

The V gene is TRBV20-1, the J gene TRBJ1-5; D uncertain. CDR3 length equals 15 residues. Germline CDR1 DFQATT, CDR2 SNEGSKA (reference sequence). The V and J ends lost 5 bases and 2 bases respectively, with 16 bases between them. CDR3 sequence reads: CSAGIMGFGNQPQHF. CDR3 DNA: TGCAGTGCTGGGATTATGGGCTTCGGCAATCAGCCCCAGCATTTT.

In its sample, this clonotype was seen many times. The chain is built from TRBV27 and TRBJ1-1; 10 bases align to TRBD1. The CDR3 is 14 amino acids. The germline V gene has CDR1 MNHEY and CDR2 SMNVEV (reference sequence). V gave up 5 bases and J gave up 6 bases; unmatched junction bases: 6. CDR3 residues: CASSLRDRGAEAFF. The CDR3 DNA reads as TGTGCCAGCAGTCTCCGGGACAGGGGCGCTGAAGCTTTCTTT.

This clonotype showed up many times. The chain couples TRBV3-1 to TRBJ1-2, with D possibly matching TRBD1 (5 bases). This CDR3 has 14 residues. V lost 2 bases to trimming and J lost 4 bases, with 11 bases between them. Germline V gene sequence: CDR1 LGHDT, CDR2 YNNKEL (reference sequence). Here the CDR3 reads CASSQSSGGYGYTF. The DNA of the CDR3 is TGTGCCAGCAGCCAATCCTCGGGGGGCTATGGCTACACCTTC. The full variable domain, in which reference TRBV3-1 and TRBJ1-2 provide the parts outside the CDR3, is DTAVSQTPKYLVTQMGNDKSIKCEQNLGHDTMYWYKQDSKKFLKIMFSYNNKELIINETVPNRFSPKSPDKAHLNLHINSLELGDSAVYFCASSQSSGGYGYTFGSGTRLTVV.

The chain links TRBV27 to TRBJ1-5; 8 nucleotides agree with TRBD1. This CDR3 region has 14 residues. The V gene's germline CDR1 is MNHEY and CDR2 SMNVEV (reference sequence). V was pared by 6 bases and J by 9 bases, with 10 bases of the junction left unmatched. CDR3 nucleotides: TGTGCCAGCAGAAAACCGGGACAGGCCTCGCCCCAGCATTTT. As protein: CASRKPGQASPQHF.